This TCR beta chain came from a study of CD8 T cells in ankylosing spondylitis (dated by TCRdb to 2017 to 2019). In the study overall: T cell receptor beta repertoires were profiled in healthy donors and ankylosing spondylitis patients so that disease-linked TCR variants could be found. Peripheral blood was sampled, and synovial fluid was also collected from ankylosing spondylitis patients. In total, the full study cohort was made up of 110 or so healthy donors and 25 to 30 ankylosing spondylitis patients. On the study overall, not on this receptor specifically: Blood from ankylosing spondylitis patients appeared to be characterized by a TCR beta motif made up of eight highly homologous amino acid variants. The disease-linked clones were reported as significantly enriched in matched synovial fluid samples from ankylosing spondylitis patients. In peripheral blood, the disease-linked clones were found at relatively low frequencies and had a CD8+ phenotype. Some motif variants were previously reported in synovial fluid and blood of reactive arthritis patients, suggesting common disease-initiation mechanisms.

This clonotype was observed many times. It lacks a known antigen. No much larger clone is present one base from it, and per-base qualities are unavailable. This sample was sequenced with an Illumina HiSeq 2500. Quantitative 5'-RACE with molecular barcodes was used to prepare TCR beta libraries. Per the original workflow: Disease-linked TCR variants were identified with a new computational method built on a probabilistic model of VDJ rearrangement. The public reads were reanalyzed by TCRdb: fastp trimming at Q25, MiXCR alignment, in-frame beta chains only. When rows share a CDR3 protein, they turn into one entry using the most common DNA and genes. What appears here as the V and J calls and clone size reflects TCRdb's work, not the paper's. This sample comprises approximately 110,000 distinct CDR3 sequences, about 25% of them detected only once. Roughly an eighth of the sample comes from the top ten.

Based on the germline V gene (reference sequence), the CDR1 and CDR2 sequences are LGHDT and YNNKEL. Between the V and J ends, shortened by 0 bases and 10 bases respectively, the junction contains 10 bases. The CDR3 sequence holds 13 residues, the cysteine and phenylalanine included. Only CDR3 DNA is held: 39 bases, read in frame from base 1. Synovial fluid samples were matched to blood samples from the same ankylosing spondylitis patients. The specimen was synovial fluid, either unsorted or a sorted T cell fraction (not recorded which). The sequence is built from TRBV3-1 and TRBJ1-5; no D gene is confidently identified. The TCR originated in a male donor with ankylosing spondylitis. The DNA is TGTGCCAGCAGCCAAGAGCTGGCCGGACCCCAGCATTTT. The translation is CASSQELAGPQHF.